This entry describes one T cell receptor (beta chain). The antigen is undetermined. This record belongs to a study of early T cells in non-severe SARS-CoV-2 infection. On the study more broadly: Sequencing used unsorted whole-blood bulk RNA, so chains lack pairing.

Attachment of unique molecular identifiers was made to individual cDNA molecules. Using its own MiXCR run on the 5' RACE reads, TCRdb lists one record per CDR3 protein. The sample records approximately 90,000 distinct CDR3 sequences, approximately 11% being singletons. Study findings and constraints: There was a bias toward anti-spike CD8 responses in VDJdb matching, which missed private and CD4 specificities.

Looked up from germline, CDR1 is SEHNR and CDR2 is FQNEAQ (reference sequence). The CDR3 has 18 amino acids. Trimming removed 1 base from V and 4 bases from J, with 17 bases in between. The gene calls are TRBV7-9 and TRBJ2-6, with D maybe TRBD1 (5 bases). Sequencing used whole blood, obtained at baseline. This TCR derives from an adult who was a healthcare worker with PCR-confirmed SARS-CoV-2 infection or an uninfected control (not recorded which). CDR3 in DNA: TGTGCCAGCAGCTTAGTCACCCAGGGCGTTCGGGGGGCCAACGTCCTGACTTTC. Translation: CASSLVTQGVRGANVLTF.